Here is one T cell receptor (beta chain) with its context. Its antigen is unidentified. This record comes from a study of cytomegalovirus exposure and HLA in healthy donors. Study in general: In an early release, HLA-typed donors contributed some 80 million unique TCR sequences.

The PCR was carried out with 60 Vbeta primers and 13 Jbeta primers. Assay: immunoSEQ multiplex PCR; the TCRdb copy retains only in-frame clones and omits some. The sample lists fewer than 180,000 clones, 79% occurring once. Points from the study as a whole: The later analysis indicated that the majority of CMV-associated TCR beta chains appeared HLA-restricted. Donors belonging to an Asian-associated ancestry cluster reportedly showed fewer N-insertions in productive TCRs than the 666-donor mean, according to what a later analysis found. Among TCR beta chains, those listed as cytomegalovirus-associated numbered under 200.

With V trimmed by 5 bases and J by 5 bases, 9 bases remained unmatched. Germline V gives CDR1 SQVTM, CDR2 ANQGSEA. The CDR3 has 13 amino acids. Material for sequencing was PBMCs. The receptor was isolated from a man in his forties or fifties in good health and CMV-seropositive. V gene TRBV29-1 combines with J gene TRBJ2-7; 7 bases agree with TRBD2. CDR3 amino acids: CSVLTGGSNEQYF. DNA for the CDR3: TGCAGCGTTTTGACTGGCGGGAGCAACGAGCAGTACTTC.